This paragraph covers one T cell receptor (beta chain) sequence. These data originate in a study of control samples from healthy donors and cancer patients. Repertoires were generated with immunoSEQ multiplex PCR, while TCRdb's copy carries only in-frame clones and drops some. Its listing shows 150,000 to 200,000 clones. Trimming removed 3 bases from V and 4 bases from J; junction bases left unmatched: 5. This CDR3 contains 16 residues. The germline V gene encodes CDR1 SGHDN and CDR2 FVKESK. This TCR was sampled from a young woman in good health. The rearrangement links TRBV14 to TRBJ2-1; 11 nucleotides line up with TRBD2. Material: blood. This chain's CDR3 is CASSQAGTSGYNEQFF. The CDR3 nucleotides read TGTGCCAGCAGCCAGGCCGGGACTAGCGGTTACAATGAGCAGTTCTTC.